Listed below are T cell receptor beta chains from one sample, sequenced in a study of cytomegalovirus exposure and HLA in healthy donors. Generated by immunoSEQ multiplex PCR, the TCRdb table keeps only in-frame clones and is missing some. The sample totals about 79,000 clones; its top ten clones hold approximately 4.2%. Sequencing was carried out using PBMCs. The origin of the receptors is a man aged 30-40 years in good health and CMV-seronegative. CDR3s include the opening cysteine and the closing phenylalanine or tryptophan. The order of the fields is D gene, J gene, V gene, CDR3 protein, CDR3 DNA. The D gene is left open where the match is weak.

TRBD1 | TRBJ2-7 | TRBV7-2 | CASRRGQEGDEQYF | TGTGCCAGCAGACGCGGACAGGAAGGGGACGAGCAGTACTTC
NA | TRBJ1-5 | TRBV6-6 | CASGGVMRNQPQHF | TGTGCCAGCGGGGGGGTGATGAGGAATCAGCCCCAGCATTTT
TRBD2 | TRBJ2-7 | TRBV10-3 | CAISEGLAGAYEQYF | TGTGCCATCAGTGAGGGACTAGCGGGGGCCTACGAGCAGTACTTC
NA | TRBJ2-7 | TRBV19 | CASSIPANSLEQYF | TGTGCCAGTAGTATCCCCGCCAACTCCCTCGAGCAGTACTTC
TRBD1 | TRBJ1-2 | TRBV20-1 | CSAVQGDGYTF | TGCAGTGCGGTACAGGGGGACGGCTACACCTTC
TRBD2 | TRBJ2-3 | TRBV6-1 | CASVELATSTDTQYF | TGTGCCAGCGTCGAACTAGCGACTAGCACAGATACGCAGTATTTT
NA | TRBJ1-1 | TRBV29-1 | CSVNSQILNTEAFF | TGCAGCGTGAACTCACAGATTTTGAACACTGAAGCTTTCTTT
NA | TRBJ2-3 | TRBV6-4 | CASSDEGGAGTDTQYF | TGTGCCAGCAGTGACGAGGGTGGAGCGGGCACAGATACGCAGTATTTT
NA | TRBJ1-2 | TRBV7-9 | CASSQTGYGYTF | TGTGCCAGCAGCCAAACAGGGTATGGCTACACCTTC
TRBD1 | TRBJ2-3 | TRBV5-6 | CASSFGTGEGTDTQYF | TGTGCCAGCAGCTTCGGGACAGGGGAAGGGACAGATACGCAGTATTTT
NA | TRBJ1-5 | TRBV7-2 | CASSLRRGGQPQHF | TGTGCCAGCAGCCTCCGCAGGGGAGGGCAGCCCCAGCATTTT
NA | TRBJ1-1 | TRBV2 | CASRADMGGAFF | TGTGCCAGCAGAGCGGACATGGGGGGGGCTTTCTTT
NA | TRBJ1-1 | TRBV20-1 | CSVRGDTEAFF | TGCAGTGTCAGGGGTGACACTGAAGCTTTCTTT
TRBD2 | TRBJ2-7 | TRBV27 | CASSLSGSSYEQYF | TGTGCCAGCAGTCTTAGCGGGAGTAGCTACGAGCAGTACTTC
NA | TRBJ2-1 | TRBV7-9 | CASSSYWTVGHNEQFF | TGTGCCAGCAGTTCCTATTGGACTGTTGGGCACAATGAGCAGTTCTTC
NA | TRBJ1-3 | TRBV7-9 | CASLQGSGNTIYF | TGTGCCAGCCTACAGGGTTCTGGAAACACCATATATTTT
NA | TRBJ2-6 | TRBV4-2 | CASSHSGDGGANVLTF | TGTGCCAGCAGCCATTCGGGGGATGGTGGGGCCAACGTCCTGACTTTC
TRBD1 | TRBJ2-7 | TRBV27 | CASRGTGVAEQYF | TGTGCCAGCAGGGGGACAGGGGTAGCCGAGCAGTACTTC
NA | TRBJ2-3 | TRBV11-2 | CASSEGGDTQYF | TGTGCCAGCAGCGAGGGTGGAGATACGCAGTATTTT
NA | TRBJ1-2 | TRBV7-2 | CASSPSGEPGYTF | TGTGCCAGCAGCCCGAGCGGGGAGCCTGGCTACACCTTC
NA | TRBJ2-7 | TRBV5-1 | CASSSETESSYEQYF | TGCGCCAGCAGCTCCGAGACAGAGAGCTCCTACGAGCAGTACTTC
TRBD1 | TRBJ1-4 | TRBV19 | CASRDRGDEKLFF | TGTGCCAGCCGGGACAGGGGCGATGAAAAACTGTTTTTT
TRBD1 | TRBJ1-2 | TRBV7-3 | CASSSGQGNGYTF | TGTGCCAGCAGCTCCGGACAGGGTAATGGCTACACCTTC
NA | TRBJ1-1 | TRBV6-5 | CASSNRVDTEAFF | TGTGCCAGCAGTAACAGGGTGGACACTGAAGCTTTCTTT
NA | TRBJ1-1 | TRBV7-8 | CASSLRRWGQLNTEAFF | TGTGCCAGCAGCTTAAGGAGGTGGGGTCAGTTGAACACTGAAGCTTTCTTT
TRBD1 | TRBJ2-7 | TRBV9 | CVSSARDSSYEQYF | TGTGTCAGCAGCGCCCGGGACAGCTCCTACGAGCAGTACTTC
TRBD2 | TRBJ2-2 | TRBV6-5 | CASSYGLAADTGELFF | TGTGCCAGCAGTTATGGGCTAGCGGCAGACACCGGGGAGCTGTTTTTT
TRBD2 | TRBJ2-7 | TRBV28 | CASWTSGRGQYF | TGTGCCAGCTGGACTAGCGGGAGAGGGCAGTACTTC
TRBD2 | TRBJ2-5 | TRBV4-2 | CASSQVIAGGQETQYF | TGTGCCAGCAGCCAAGTCATAGCGGGGGGCCAAGAGACCCAGTACTTC
TRBD1 | TRBJ1-2 | TRBV9 | CASSAGGTGALGGYTF | TGTGCCAGCAGCGCCGGCGGGACAGGCGCCCTGGGCGGCTACACCTTC
TRBD2 | TRBJ2-1 | TRBV11-2 | CASSVKRGGPSYEQFF | TGTGCCAGCAGCGTAAAGCGGGGGGGCCCTTCCTATGAGCAGTTCTTC
NA | TRBJ2-5 | TRBV4-1 | CASSPLGRGHETQYF | TGCGCCAGCAGTCCCTTGGGTCGGGGACATGAGACCCAGTACTTC
TRBD2 | TRBJ2-7 | TRBV27 | CASTPEGRGDSYEQYF | TGTGCCAGCACCCCAGAAGGGCGGGGGGACTCCTACGAGCAGTACTTC
TRBD1 | TRBJ1-2 | TRBV4-2 | CASSPLPGQGDNGYTF | TGTGCCAGCAGCCCACTTCCGGGACAGGGTGATAACGGCTACACCTTC
TRBD2 | TRBJ2-7 | TRBV4-2 | CASSWELAGPHYEQYF | TGTGCCAGCAGCTGGGAACTAGCGGGACCCCACTACGAGCAGTACTTC
TRBD2 | TRBJ2-1 | TRBV5-4 | CASRFSSGGGWTEQFF | TGTGCCAGCAGATTCTCTAGCGGGGGGGGCTGGACTGAGCAGTTCTTC
NA | TRBJ1-1 | TRBV5-4 | CASSLGGGLNTEAFF | TGTGCCAGCAGCTTGGGCGGGGGACTGAACACTGAAGCTTTCTTT